This T cell receptor beta chain was sequenced during a study of T cell repertoires in cytomegalovirus infection. Study-wide context: HLA-B-restricted CMV epitopes that are well studied were used alongside recently identified HLA-C-restricted ones. From public TCR beta signatures came an indication of both CMV infection and matching HLA type.

TCRdb reprocessed the reads with MiXCR, giving one entry per CDR3 protein. The sample yields 200,000 or so distinct CDR3 sequences, around 35% seen once. A note on this clonotype: Its antigen is still unknown.

Study-wide results and limits: Carriers of CMV and the relevant HLA type were discriminated by public TCR beta frequency. HLA-C-restricted CMV-specific TCR beta clonotypes prevailed in the ex vivo response.

Germline CDR1 is GTSNPN and CDR2 is SVGIG (reference sequence). This CDR3 contains 13 residues. Trimming removed 0 bases from V and 13 bases from J, with 16 bases in between. J is TRBJ2-1 and V is TRBV30; D may be TRBD2 (5 bases). The specimen was CD8+ T cells from cultured PBMCs, collected from culture after CMV antigen stimulation. This receptor was taken from a human donor in good health (CMV status not recorded). Some clones in this sample may be carry-over from other donors' samples. CDR3: CAWSVGGLTDQFF. CDR3 nucleotide sequence: TGTGCCTGGAGTGTAGGCGGACTTACGGACCAGTTCTTC.